Sequencing of this T cell receptor beta chain was carried out in a study of blood T cell repertoires in COVID-19. Trimming removed 0 bases from V and 8 bases from J, with 15 bases in between. The CDR3 is made up of 15 amino acids. Germline lookup yields CDR1 SGHNT and CDR2 YYREEE (reference sequence). TCRdb's copy holds only in-frame clones and misses some; the assay was immunoSEQ multiplex PCR. The sample lists 200,000 to 300,000 clones; approximately 91% were seen once. The specimen was peripheral blood. This receptor was obtained from a man younger than 40 with COVID-19, enrolled during active disease. The chain is built from TRBV5-4 and TRBJ1-3, with a possible D match to TRBD1 (5 bases). CDR3 DNA sequence: TGTGCCAGCAGCTTGGCCGGGACTCAGGGCCACACCATATATTTT. It yields the protein CASSLAGTQGHTIYF.